A single sample is the source of the 9 T cell receptor beta chains below, sequenced in a study of cytomegalovirus exposure and HLA in healthy donors. A multiplex PCR was run with 60 Vbeta primers and 13 Jbeta primers. TCRdb keeps only in-frame clones here, not all; method: immunoSEQ multiplex PCR. The table lists about 160,000 clones, over 70% of them singletons. The sequencing sample was made of PBMCs. These TCRs come from a man younger than 35 in good health and CMV-seropositive.

The rearrangement uses TRBV19 and TRBJ1-5; possible D gene TRBD1, 5 bases. Per germline, CDR1 LNHDA and CDR2 SQIVND (reference sequence). This CDR3 is 15 amino acids long. Trimming pared 3 bases from V and 0 bases from J, leaving 9 bases between. CDR3 DNA sequence: TGTGCCAGTAGTATGGGGCAGTTTAGCAATCAGCCCCAGCATTTT. It translates to CASSMGQFSNQPQHF.

This clone appeared a few times. The chain has TRBV6-5 and TRBJ2-7; 11 nucleotides line up with TRBD1. Looked up from germline, CDR1 is MNHEY and CDR2 is SVGAGI. This CDR3 is 14 amino acids long. The V and J ends lost 6 bases and 2 bases, in that order; junction bases with no gene match: 3. This chain's CDR3 is CASSRDRGAYEQYF. As DNA, the CDR3 is TGTGCCAGCAGCCGGGACAGGGGGGCCTACGAGCAGTACTTC.

The chain links TRBV7-3 to TRBJ2-7; tentatively, D is TRBD1 (6 bases). V was trimmed by 8 bases and J by 0 bases, leaving 11 bases between them. Germline CDR1 and CDR2: SGHTA and FQGTGA. CDR3 length: 13 amino acids. The CDR3 bases are TGTGCCAGCGCCCTGGACAGCTCCTACGAGCAGTACTTC. It codes for CASALDSSYEQYF.

The rearrangement joins TRBV18 to TRBJ2-2; maybe TRBD2 (7 bases). The V gene's germline CDR1 is KGHSH and CDR2 LQKENI. The CDR3 sequence is 17 residues long. Trimming stripped 1 base from V and 0 bases from J, with 12 bases between. CDR3 nucleotide sequence: TGTGCCAGCTCACCACGGGGGCGGGAGACGAACACCGGGGAGCTGTTTTTT. It yields the protein CASSPRGRETNTGELFF.

V and J are TRBV5-4 and TRBJ2-2; tentative D call: TRBD2 (6 bases). V shed 9 bases and J shed 5 bases, with 17 bases lying between them. This CDR3 is 14 amino acids long. Germline CDR1 is SGHNT and CDR2 is YYREEE (reference sequence). Here the CDR3 DNA reads TGTGCCACCCAGGAGGGGAGAGTTACCGGGGAGCTGTTTTTT. Its translation: CATQEGRVTGELFF.

The chain uses TRBV18 and TRBJ2-1; 10 bases fit TRBD1. Germline values: CDR1 KGHSH, CDR2 LQKENI. This CDR3 has 14 amino acids. Trimming removed 0 bases from V and 7 bases from J; junction bases left unmatched: 0. This CDR3 reads CASSPPGQGNEQFF. The CDR3 nucleotides are TGTGCCAGCTCACCACCGGGACAGGGGAATGAGCAGTTCTTC.

The gene calls are TRBV15 and TRBJ2-5, with TRBD1 matching over 7 bases. The DNA end is more similar to TRBJ2-7, so the J call may be wrong. Germline loops: CDR1 LNHNV, CDR2 YYDKDF (reference sequence). This CDR3 has 14 residues. CDR3 DNA: TGTGCCACCAGCAGTGCACAGGGGACCTACGAGCAGTACTTC. This encodes CATSSAQGTYEQYF.

This CDR3 is CASSLSAIGELFF. The CDR3 region has the DNA TGTGCCAGCAGCCTTAGCGCTATCGGGGAGCTGTTTTTT. The chain carries TRBV4-2 and TRBJ2-2; possible D gene TRBD2, 5 bases. V lost 4 bases, J lost 7 bases, and 10 bases lay in between. CDR1 and CDR2 from the germline V gene are LGHNA and YNFKEQ. The CDR3 is 13 residues long.

The rearrangement joins TRBV5-4 to TRBJ2-7; 8 bases match TRBD2. The CDR3 consists of 14 residues. Germline CDR1 and CDR2: SGHNT and YYREEE (reference sequence). With V trimmed by 4 bases and J by 3 bases, 6 bases remained unmatched. CDR3 sequence reads: CASSPQRESYEQYF. The CDR3 nucleotides are TGTGCCAGCAGCCCGCAGCGGGAGAGCTACGAGCAGTACTTC.